This T cell receptor beta chain came from a study of cytomegalovirus exposure and HLA in healthy donors. Germline V lookup: CDR1 MNHEY, CDR2 SVGAGI. V lost 6 bases to trimming and J lost 3 bases, with 15 bases between them. The CDR3 loop spans 15 amino acids. 60 Vbeta and 13 Jbeta primers were used in PCR. Measured with immunoSEQ multiplex PCR; TCRdb has only the in-frame clones, and not every one. The sample carries approximately 130,000 clones, around 79% recorded once. The chain combines TRBV6-5 with TRBJ2-1; D might be TRBD2 (5 bases). Sequences were obtained from PBMCs. The source is a woman under 30 in good health and CMV-seronegative. The CDR3 nucleotides are TGTGCCAGCAGCTACGGGGAGAGGGTCTACAATGAGCAGTTCTTC. Protein product: CASSYGERVYNEQFF.